Presented here are 29 T cell receptor beta chains from one specimen sequenced in a study of CD8 T cells in ankylosing spondylitis. TCRdb redid the calling of the 5' RACE reads with MiXCR, one entry per CDR3 protein. The sample yields 250,000 to 350,000 distinct CDR3 sequences, about 20% seen once. Sequenced: blood, either unsorted or a sorted T cell fraction (not recorded which). These receptors came from a male donor with ankylosing spondylitis or in good health (not recorded which).

The chain combines TRBV20-1 with TRBJ2-7, with a weak D call TRBD2 (6 bases). Germline V lookup: CDR1 DFQATT, CDR2 SNEGSKA (reference sequence). Trimming took 0 bases from V and 2 from J, leaving 14 bases between them. The CDR3 is made up of 15 amino acids. The CDR3 spells CSARERGKATYEQYV. In DNA, the CDR3 is TGCAGTGCTAGAGAACGGGGGAAGGCTACCTACGAGCAGTACGTC.

The rearrangement links TRBV3-1 to TRBJ2-3; D is unclear. V dropped 1 base and J dropped 0 bases, with 11 bases sitting between them. Germline-derived CDR1 and CDR2 are LGHDT and YNNKEL (reference sequence). The CDR3 is made up of 16 amino acids. In nucleotides, the CDR3 is TGTGCCAGCAGCCAAGGGCGGCACCCTAGCACAGATACGCAGTATTTT. This encodes CASSQGRHPSTDTQYF.

V gene TRBV6-1 combines with J gene TRBJ2-1; 7 bases map to TRBD2. V shed 5 bases and J 4 bases; nucleotides not matched to a gene: 8. Germline loops: CDR1 MNHNS, CDR2 SASEGT. CDR3 length: 15 amino acids. CDR3 in DNA: TGTGCCAGCAGTCGAAGCGGGAATGCGTACAATGAGCAGTTCTTC. This translates into CASSRSGNAYNEQFF.

This clonotype occurred a few times. The chain uses TRBV12-3 or TRBV12-4 and TRBJ1-5; D gene ambiguous. The CDR3 is made up of 12 amino acids. V gave up 6 bases and J gave up 5 bases, with 8 bases separating them. CDR3 residues: CASREGYQPQHF. The CDR3 DNA sequence: TGTGCCAGCAGGGAAGGGTATCAGCCCCAGCATTTT.

The V gene is TRBV4-1, the J gene TRBJ1-5; perhaps TRBD1 as D (6 bases). CDR3 length: 16 amino acids. Germline CDR1 reads MGHRA; CDR2 reads YSYEKL. The V gene lost 1 base and the J gene lost 2 bases, with 12 bases spanning the gap. The CDR3 sequence is CASSQGSGGGNQPQHF. The CDR3, as DNA: TGCGCCAGCAGCCAAGGTTCGGGGGGCGGCAATCAGCCCCAGCATTTT.

J is TRBJ1-5 and V is TRBV28; no clear D. This CDR3 comprises 13 residues. Deletions cut 7 bases from V and 7 bases from J, with 14 bases between. CDR1 and CDR2 from the germline V gene are MDHEN and SYDVKM. CDR3 in DNA: TGTGCCAGCACTCTGGGTTTTGGCCAGCCCCAGCATTTT. This gives the protein CASTLGFGQPQHF.

This clonotype was counted many times. V is TRBV20-1 and J is TRBJ2-1; D is unresolved. V was trimmed by 1 base and J by 4 bases, leaving 2 bases between them. The CDR3 is 11 amino acids. Looked up from germline, CDR1 is DFQATT and CDR2 is SNEGSKA (reference sequence). CDR3 loop: CSARAYNEQFF. CDR3 DNA: TGCAGTGCTAGAGCTTACAATGAGCAGTTCTTC.

This clonotype was picked up many times. The V gene is TRBV6-5, the J gene TRBJ1-2; D possibly corresponds to TRBD1 (6 bases). Trimming removed 2 bases at V and 5 bases at J, with 12 bases between. Germline CDR1 reads MNHEY; CDR2 reads SVGAGI. The CDR3 has 14 residues. The CDR3 coding sequence is TGTGCCAGCAGTTACGAACAGGGAGGATATGGCTACACCTTC. This translates into CASSYEQGGYGYTF.

This clonotype was observed a handful of times. Written as DNA, the CDR3 is TGCAGCGTTAAGACAGGGGAACTAGGCGCTGAAGCTTTCTTT. This translates into CSVKTGELGAEAFF. The chain recombines TRBV29-1 with TRBJ1-1, with 8 bases that match TRBD1. The V gene's germline CDR1 is SQVTM and CDR2 ANQGSEA. CDR3 length equals 14 residues. V lost 5 bases and J lost 6; bases outside the gene matches: 11.

The chain employs TRBV5-1 and TRBJ2-1; D unresolved. The CDR3 is 13 residues long. Trimming removed 0 bases at V and 7 bases at J, with 8 bases between. Germline CDR1 is SGHRS and CDR2 is YFSETQ. The chain's CDR3 is CASSLAATNEQFF. CDR3 bases: TGCGCCAGCAGCTTGGCGGCCACAAATGAGCAGTTCTTC. The full variable domain, with the rest looked up from reference TRBV5-1 and TRBJ2-1, is KAGVTQTPRYLIKTRGQQVTLSCSPISGHRSVSWYQQTPGQGLQFLFEYFSETQRNKGNFPGRFSGRQFSNSRSEMNVSTLELGDSALYLCASSLAATNEQFFGPGTRLTVL.

In its sample, this clonotype was seen a few times. This rearrangement joins TRBV28 to TRBJ2-7; perhaps TRBD1 as D (5 bases). The CDR3 is made up of 14 amino acids. The V end was cut by 3 bases, the J end by 5 bases, with 14 bases between. Germline V CDR1 and CDR2: MDHEN, SYDVKM. The CDR3 bases are TGTGCCAGCAGTTTGTACTCAGGGATGGACGAGCAGTACGTC. It translates to CASSLYSGMDEQYV.

V usage is TRBV7-2 and J usage is TRBJ1-1; a possible D gene is TRBD1 (5 bases). This CDR3 has 14 residues. Trimming removed 5 bases from V and 6 bases from J, with 16 bases in between. CDR1 and CDR2 (germline): SGHTA, FQGNSA. CDR3 loop: CASSGGVPRAEAFF. The DNA for the CDR3 is TGTGCCAGCAGCGGAGGGGTCCCACGCGCTGAAGCTTTCTTT. Full variable domain (rest looked up from reference TRBV7-2 and TRBJ1-1): GAGVSQSPSNKVTEKGKDVELRCDPISGHTALYWYRQSLGQGLEFLIYFQGNSAPDKSGLPSDRFSAERTGGSVSTLTIQRTQQEDSAVYLCASSGGVPRAEAFFGQGTRLTVV.

This clonotype was counted only a few times. V is TRBV20-1 and J is TRBJ2-3, with TRBD2 matching 12 bases. The CDR3 sequence is 17 residues long. Germline V CDR1 and CDR2: DFQATT, SNEGSKA (reference sequence). V was clipped by 5 bases and J by 3 bases; unmatched bases: 12. CDR3 loop: CSAQGTSGRSGTDTQYF. CDR3 bases: TGCAGTGCTCAGGGGACTAGCGGGCGGTCAGGAACAGATACGCAGTATTTT.

This clonotype was seen ten or more times. The chain is built from TRBV5-1 and TRBJ2-5; D is perhaps TRBD2 (5 bases). The germline V gene encodes CDR1 SGHRS and CDR2 YFSETQ. The CDR3 has 14 amino acids. V lost 0 bases to trimming and J lost 2 bases, with 8 bases between them. CDR3 in DNA: TGCGCCAGCAGCTTGGGTCGGACTCAAGAGACCCAGTACTTC. Translating it yields CASSLGRTQETQYF.

The chain uses TRBV21-1 and TRBJ2-2; the table's D call TRBD1 went unverified against the DNA. TRBV21-1 represents a pseudogene. The CDR3 loop spans 17 amino acids. CDR3 in amino acids: CASNIRGTTPNTGELFF. The CDR3 nucleotides are TGTGCCAGCAACATCAGGGGGACTACACCGAACACCGGGGAGCTGTTTTTT.

The chain carries TRBV6-1 and TRBJ1-3, with TRBD1 identical over 9 bases. After removal of 5 bases from V and 4 bases from J, the junction contained 6 bases not matched to a gene. CDR1 and CDR2 (germline): MNHNS, SASEGT. The length of the CDR3 is 15 residues. The CDR3 loop reads CASSTGTGRGNTIYF. The CDR3 DNA reads as TGTGCCAGCAGTACCGGGACAGGGAGAGGAAACACCATATATTTT.

This chain connects TRBV29-1 to TRBJ2-2; TRBD2 aligns across 8 bases. The germline V gene encodes CDR1 SQVTM and CDR2 ANQGSEA. The CDR3 runs to 15 residues. Losses at the gene ends were 7 bases for V and 4 bases for J; bases not matched to a gene: 11. The CDR3 spells CSAGLVGRGTGELFF. CDR3 sequence (DNA): TGCAGCGCGGGACTAGTCGGACGCGGCACCGGGGAGCTGTTTTTT.

The chain has TRBV28 and TRBJ2-7; 11 nucleotides align to TRBD2. Trimming cost V 3 bases and J 12 bases; bases outside gene matches: 4. The CDR3 loop spans 12 amino acids. Germline V CDR1 and CDR2: MDHEN, SYDVKM. The CDR3 nucleotides read TGTGCCAGCAGTTTGACTAGCGGGAAGCTGTACGTC. Its protein product is CASSLTSGKLYV.

In this sample, this clonotype turned up a few times. The chain is built from TRBV9 and TRBJ1-2; D not resolved. Germline V lookup: CDR1 SGDLS, CDR2 YYNGEE. This CDR3 is built from 16 residues. Trimming pared 0 bases from V and 7 bases from J, leaving 19 bases between. CDR3 bases: TGTGCCAGCAGCGTAGCCGCAGTGGGCCGGGATATTGGCTACACCTTC. Its protein product is CASSVAAVGRDIGYTF.

This clonotype appeared many times. This sequence joins TRBV28 and TRBJ2-7, with 7 bases fitting TRBD1. CDR3 length equals 14 residues. The germline V gene has CDR1 MDHEN and CDR2 SYDVKM. J lost 0 bases, V lost 5 bases, and 4 bases had no gene match. The DNA for the CDR3 is TGTGCCAGCAGTGGGACAGCCTACTCCTACGAGCAGTACGTC. This sequence encodes CASSGTAYSYEQYV.

CDR3: CASSRSPRLGTDTQYF. The CDR3 nucleotides are TGTGCCAGCAGCCGTAGTCCCCGGCTCGGCACAGATACGCAGTATTTT. The chain carries TRBV11-2 and TRBJ2-3; no reliable D call. The germline V and J ends were trimmed by 5 bases and 1 base, with 16 bases remaining between them. CDR3 length: 16 amino acids. CDR1 and CDR2 from the germline V gene are SGHAT and FQNNGV.

A few counts support this clonotype. The rearrangement uses TRBV20-1 and TRBJ1-5, with D possibly TRBD1 on 5 matching bases. This CDR3 has 14 residues. Between the trimmed V and J ends, which lost 6 bases and 0 bases, there was a span of 12 bases. Per germline, CDR1 DFQATT and CDR2 SNEGSKA (reference sequence). The CDR3 region is CSARDRFSNQPQHF. CDR3 sequence (DNA): TGCAGTGCCCGGGACCGTTTTAGCAATCAGCCCCAGCATTTT.

The V call is TRBV7-2, the J call TRBJ2-1, with 8 bases aligning to TRBD1. Germline CDR1 is SGHTA and CDR2 is FQGNSA. The CDR3 runs to 12 residues. V lost 5 bases to trimming and J lost 9 bases; unmatched junction nucleotides: 3. The CDR3 nucleotides are TGTGCCAGCAGCATACAGGGGGGTGAGCAGTTCTTC. This translates into CASSIQGGEQFF. Full variable domain (outside the CDR3, taken from reference TRBV7-2 and TRBJ2-1): GAGVSQSPSNKVTEKGKDVELRCDPISGHTALYWYRQSLGQGLEFLIYFQGNSAPDKSGLPSDRFSAERTGGSVSTLTIQRTQQEDSAVYLCASSIQGGEQFFGPGTRLTVL.

The chain employs TRBV7-2 and TRBJ1-5; TRBD1 might be the D (6 bases). The CDR3 spans 15 residues. The germline V and J ends were trimmed by 1 base and 5 bases, with 12 bases remaining between them. CDR1 and CDR2 (germline): SGHTA, FQGNSA. CDR3 sequence reads: CASSLGNRADQPQHF. The CDR3 coding sequence is TGTGCCAGCAGCTTAGGGAACAGGGCGGATCAGCCCCAGCATTTT.

This clonotype has more than one count but fewer than ten. The chain uses TRBV7-8 and TRBJ2-1; D remains ambiguous. Per the germline V gene, CDR1 is SGHVS and CDR2 is FQNEAQ. The CDR3 spans 13 residues. Deletions cut 2 bases from V and 14 bases from J, with 16 bases between. CDR3 amino acids: CASSLRSIDYEFF. The CDR3 coding sequence is TGTGCCAGCAGCTTACGATCGATCGATTATGAGTTCTTC. The whole variable domain, remainder taken from reference TRBV7-8 and TRBJ2-1, is GAGVSQSPRYKVAKRGQDVALRCDPISGHVSLFWYQQALGQGPEFLTYFQNEAQLDKSGLPSDRFFAERPEGSVSTLKIQRTQQEDSAVYLCASSLRSIDYEFFGPGTRLTVL.

The V and J genes are TRBV28 and TRBJ2-5; D might be TRBD2 (5 bases). Germline V gene lookup returns CDR1 MDHEN and CDR2 SYDVKM. There are 15 residues in the CDR3. Trimming took off 3 bases at V and 4 bases at J, with 15 bases between the two ends. For the CDR3, the DNA is TGTGCCAGCAGTTTCCGCAGGACGGGGTCAGAGACCCAGTACTTC. Encoded protein: CASSFRRTGSETQYF. Variable domain in full (rest from reference TRBV28 and TRBJ2-5): DVKVTQSSRYLVKRTGEKVFLECVQDMDHENMFWYRQDPGLGLRLIYFSYDVKMKEKGDIPEGYSVSREKKERFSLILESASTNQTSMYLCASSFRRTGSETQYFGPGTRLLVL.

The chain joins TRBV5-1 to TRBJ2-1, with TRBD1 as a possible D gene (6 bases). The germline V gene encodes CDR1 SGHRS and CDR2 YFSETQ. The CDR3 runs 17 residues. Trimming shortened V by 0 bases and J by 5 bases, and 18 bases separated the two germline ends. In nucleotides, the CDR3 is TGCGCCAGCAGCTTGGTCCATCTATTGGGGGCACACAATGAGCAGTTCTTC. Encoded protein: CASSLVHLLGAHNEQFF.

Concerning this clonotype: Sequence at one end of the junction differs from germline and may be a read error. The chain combines TRBV20-1 with TRBJ2-1; 10 nucleotides match TRBD2. CDR1 is DFQATT, CDR2 SNEGSKA, per germline (reference sequence). The length of the CDR3 is 11 residues. Written as DNA, the CDR3 is TGCAGAGCTAGCGGGGGCAATGAGCAGTTCTTC. Translated: CRASGGNEQFF.

The V gene is TRBV9, the J gene TRBJ1-2; the D is unclear. This CDR3 has 16 residues. Germline CDR1 is SGDLS and CDR2 is YYNGEE. V was clipped by 3 bases and J by 4 bases, with 19 bases between them. The CDR3 reads CASSATAGLGLYGYTF. The DNA of the CDR3 is TGTGCCAGCAGCGCAACGGCTGGTCTCGGCCTCTATGGCTACACCTTC.